This entry is about one T cell receptor (beta chain). Its antigen is not known. The junction differs from germline at one of its ends, possibly a read error. This sample was included in a study of T cell responses to AZD1222 COVID-19 vaccine. Overall study findings and caveats: Reports indicate that nearly half of spike-specific TCRs are directed at unmutated variant regions. Donors, mostly white British, included more females; clonal diversity was possibly underestimated. Samples come after the peak T cell response, not at day 14. The number of AZD1222 recipients seropositive at baseline was only six.

The CDR3 extends over 11 amino acids. Germline-derived CDR1 and CDR2 are MDHEN and SYDVKM. Profiled with immunoSEQ multiplex PCR; TCRdb holds only in-frame clones, not every one. The data contain roughly 150,000 clones, around 92% of them singletons. This clonotype originated in an adult who received the AZD1222 COVID-19 vaccine. The sample here was peripheral blood, taken 28 days after the second AZD1222 dose. The chain employs TRBV28 and TRBJ2-1, with D unresolved. The CDR3 loop is CASHSNNEQFF. The CDR3 bases are TGTGCCAGCCACTCCAACAATGAGCAGTTCTTC.